The 24 T cell receptor beta chains below were found in one sample sequenced in a study of identical twins. TCRdb recomputed calls from the 5' RACE reads with MiXCR, one row per CDR3 protein. The sample consists of approximately 220,000 distinct CDR3 sequences, roughly 9.4% of them appearing once. Sequences were obtained from memory (CD45RO+) T cells sorted from blood. All receptors come from a young woman in good health.

This clonotype was picked up many times. The chain carries TRBV18 and TRBJ2-5; no firm D call. Trimming shortened V by 0 bases and J by 5 bases, and 10 bases separated the two germline ends. Germline V gene sequence: CDR1 KGHSH, CDR2 LQKENI. CDR3 length: 14 amino acids. CDR3 coding DNA: TGTGCCAGCTCACCACCGGCTAGTTGGGAGACCCAGTACTTC. This codes for CASSPPASWETQYF.

This clonotype was seen more than once but under ten times. V is TRBV25-1 and J is TRBJ2-5, with D perhaps TRBD1 or TRBD2 (5 bases each). Trimming shortened V by 1 base and J by 2 bases, and 14 bases separated the two germline ends. The germline V gene encodes CDR1 MGHDK and CDR2 SYGVNS. This CDR3 region has 16 residues. CDR3: CASSELGVISQETQYF. The CDR3 DNA reads as TGTGCCAGCAGTGAATTGGGGGTCATCTCTCAAGAGACCCAGTACTTC.

This clonotype has a handful of counts. V is TRBV9 and J is TRBJ1-2, with D possibly matching TRBD1 (5 bases). This CDR3 spans 16 amino acids. V lost 4 bases and J 4 bases, leaving 20 bases between the germline ends. Germline V gene data show CDR1 as SGDLS and CDR2 as YYNGEE. The CDR3 reads CASSSRTYSGTYGYTF. CDR3 in DNA: TGTGCCAGCAGCAGCAGGACATACTCGGGGACCTATGGCTACACCTTC.

The V and J genes are TRBV6-4 and TRBJ2-3, with 9 bases lining up with TRBD2. The V gene end was trimmed by 2 bases and the J gene end by 4 bases; junction bases not matched to a gene: 4. CDR3 size: 15 residues. Germline-derived CDR1 and CDR2 are MRHNA and SNTAGT. The CDR3 region has the DNA TGTGCCAGCAGTGACGGCGGGGGGGCCTCAGATACGCAGTATTTT. Its translation: CASSDGGGASDTQYF.

The chain carries TRBV20-1 and TRBJ1-1, with a weak D call TRBD1 (5 bases). V lost 5 bases and J 0 bases, leaving 10 bases between the germline ends. Germline loops: CDR1 DFQATT, CDR2 SNEGSKA (reference sequence). This CDR3 has 13 amino acids. CDR3 in DNA: TGCAGTGCTCCGGGACTGTTGAACACTGAAGCTTTCTTT. Translating gives CSAPGLLNTEAFF.

V and J are TRBV15 and TRBJ2-7; TRBD2 agrees at 7 bases. The ends lost 1 base at V and 2 bases at J; junction bases unmatched: 5. CDR1 is LNHNV and CDR2 is YYDKDF in the germline V gene (reference sequence). This CDR3 region has 15 residues. The CDR3, as DNA: TGTGCCACCAGCAGAGGAGCGGGAAAAACCTACGAGCAGTACTTC. It translates to CATSRGAGKTYEQYF. Drawing the rest from reference TRBV15 and TRBJ2-7, the complete variable domain is DAMVIQNPRYQVTQFGKPVTLSCSQTLNHNVMYWYQQKSSQAPKLLFHYYDKDFNNEADTPDNFQSRRPNTSFCFLDIRSPGLGDTAMYLCATSRGAGKTYEQYFGPGTRLTVT.

Worth noting for this clonotype: Because the CDR3 is missing its conserved closing phenylalanine or tryptophan, this is likely a read error. This sequence joins TRBV9 and TRBJ2-7; TRBD2 might be the D (5 bases). The ends were cut back, 4 bases at V and 7 bases at J, with 21 bases in the middle. Germline loops: CDR1 SGDLS, CDR2 YYNGEE. This CDR3 region has 15 residues. The CDR3 sequence: CASSPGIREPGEQYS. The CDR3, as DNA: TGTGCCAGCAGCCCAGGAATACGGGAACCGGGGGAGCAGTACTCC.

This clonotype was seen only a few times. The gene calls are TRBV7-4 and TRBJ2-7; D remains ambiguous. Per the germline V gene, CDR1 is SGHVT and CDR2 is SQSDAQ. Trimming cost V 5 bases and J 8 bases, with 4 bases left between them. This CDR3 has 9 amino acids. The CDR3 DNA is TGTGCCAGCAGCCCACAGCAGTACTTC. Its protein product is CASSPQQYF. The entire variable domain, with the rest obtained from reference TRBV7-4 and TRBJ2-7, is as follows: GAGVSQSPRYKVAKRGRDVALRCDSISGHVTLYWYRQTLGQGSEVLTYSQSDAQRDKSGRPSGRFSAERPERSVSTLKIQRTEQGDSAVYLCASSPQQYFGPGTRLTVT.

This clonotype has a count of ten or more. This sequence joins TRBV20-1 and TRBJ1-2; the match to TRBD1 covers 7 bases. The germline gives CDR1 DFQATT, CDR2 SNEGSKA (reference sequence). J gave up 3 bases and V 1 base, and 5 bases lay outside the gene matches. The CDR3 contains 14 residues. In nucleotides, the CDR3 is TGCAGTGCTAGAGTTATTGACAGGGACTATGGCTACACCTTC. Translated, it gives CSARVIDRDYGYTF.

The chain has TRBV7-9 and TRBJ2-1; no clear D gene. The V end was cut by 1 base, the J end by 9 bases, with 1 base between. Germline V gene sequence: CDR1 SEHNR, CDR2 FQNEAQ (reference sequence). The CDR3 consists of 10 residues. The CDR3 region is CASSLGEQFF. CDR3 bases: TGTGCCAGCAGCTTAGGTGAGCAGTTCTTC. The full variable domain, with the rest looked up from reference TRBV7-9 and TRBJ2-1, is DTGVSQNPRHKITKRGQNVTFRCDPISEHNRLYWYRQTLGQGPEFLTYFQNEAQLEKSRLLSDRFSAERPKGSFSTLEIQRTEQGDSAMYLCASSLGEQFFGPGTRLTVL.

This clonotype showed up many times. The rearrangement joins TRBV20-1 to TRBJ2-1, with D possibly matching TRBD1 (5 bases). The CDR3 contains 14 residues. Germline V gene data show CDR1 as DFQATT and CDR2 as SNEGSKA (reference sequence). V was shortened by 3 bases and J by 0 bases, with 9 bases between the two germline ends. The CDR3 is CSASYRSSYNEQFF. As DNA, the CDR3 is TGCAGTGCTAGTTACAGGAGCTCCTACAATGAGCAGTTCTTC.

This clonotype was picked up a small number of times. The J gene is TRBJ2-3, the V gene TRBV20-1; 10 nucleotides line up with TRBD2. In germline, CDR1 is DFQATT, CDR2 SNEGSKA (reference sequence). V was pared by 3 bases and J by 0 bases, with 6 bases of the junction left unmatched. The CDR3 is 16 residues long. In nucleotides, the CDR3 is TGCAGTGCTAGGAGCGGGAGGGCCGGAAGCACAGATACGCAGTATTTT. It translates to CSARSGRAGSTDTQYF.

This clonotype was counted a few times. This chain connects TRBV27 to TRBJ2-7; 11 nucleotides align to TRBD2. Per the germline V gene, CDR1 is MNHEY and CDR2 is SMNVEV (reference sequence). Unmatched junction bases numbered 10, after V lost 6 bases and J lost 0 bases. The CDR3 is 17 residues long. As DNA, the CDR3 is TGTGCCAGCAGCTGGAATAGCGGGGGGGCAGGCTCCTACGAGCAGTACTTC. This sequence encodes CASSWNSGGAGSYEQYF.

This clonotype was counted at least ten times. The V gene is TRBV15, the J gene TRBJ1-4, with D uncertain. The CDR3 is 15 amino acids. The V end lost 1 base, the J end lost 5 bases, and 11 bases lay between the germline ends. Germline V gives CDR1 LNHNV, CDR2 YYDKDF (reference sequence). The CDR3 loop reads CATSRGGQDNEKLFF. As DNA, the CDR3 is TGTGCCACCAGCAGAGGCGGGCAGGACAATGAAAAACTGTTTTTT. The full variable domain, completed using reference TRBV15 and TRBJ1-4, is DAMVIQNPRYQVTQFGKPVTLSCSQTLNHNVMYWYQQKSSQAPKLLFHYYDKDFNNEADTPDNFQSRRPNTSFCFLDIRSPGLGDTAMYLCATSRGGQDNEKLFFGSGTQLSVL.

The rearrangement joins TRBV21-1 to TRBJ1-1; TRBD1, as called in the table, went unchecked against the DNA. TRBV21-1 is a pseudogene. This CDR3 contains 16 residues. CDR3 sequence: CASSPAREGANTEAFF. In DNA, the CDR3 is TGTGCCAGCAGCCCCGCAAGGGAAGGGGCGAACACTGAAGCTTTCTTT.

This clonotype was observed many times. The V gene is TRBV18, the J gene TRBJ2-1; 13 bases line up with TRBD2. The V gene end was trimmed by 0 bases and the J gene end by 5 bases; junction bases not matched to a gene: 4. CDR3 length: 17 amino acids. Germline V gene sequence: CDR1 KGHSH, CDR2 LQKENI. The CDR3 DNA follows: TGTGCCAGCTCACCACCCGGACTAGCGGGAGCCAACAATGAGCAGTTCTTC. This codes for CASSPPGLAGANNEQFF.

This chain uses TRBV6-1 with TRBJ2-3, with a weak D call TRBD2 (6 bases). CDR1 is MNHNS and CDR2 is SASEGT in the germline V gene. The CDR3 spans 17 residues. V lost 6 bases to trimming and J lost 0 bases, with 19 bases between them. CDR3 sequence reads: CASSPRDFGPSTDTQYF. For the CDR3, the DNA is TGTGCCAGCAGCCCACGGGACTTCGGGCCTAGCACAGATACGCAGTATTTT.

The chain recombines TRBV3-1 with TRBJ2-1; a possible D gene is TRBD1 (6 bases). This CDR3 is 15 amino acids long. Germline V gives CDR1 LGHDT, CDR2 YNNKEL (reference sequence). Trimming left V 0 bases short and J 8 bases short, with 14 bases between. Written as DNA, the CDR3 is TGTGCCAGCAGCCAAGATTGGGGGCCAGGCGATGAGCAGTTCTTC. This encodes CASSQDWGPGDEQFF.

V gene TRBV20-1 combines with J gene TRBJ2-3; D is perhaps TRBD2 (6 bases). V shed 6 bases and J shed 6 bases, with 28 bases lying between them. The length of the CDR3 is 17 residues. Germline V gene data show CDR1 as DFQATT and CDR2 as SNEGSKA (reference sequence). The chain's CDR3 is CSASRIPGGGFPDTQYF. Here the CDR3 DNA reads TGCAGTGCCAGTAGAATCCCGGGTGGGGGGTTCCCGGATACGCAGTATTTT.

This clonotype came up many times. This chain links TRBV24-1 with TRBJ2-7; TRBD1 agrees at 8 bases. The V gene's germline CDR1 is KGHDR and CDR2 SFDVKD. The trim removed 8 bases at V and 2 bases at J, leaving 7 bases unmatched. The CDR3 consists of 14 residues. Here the CDR3 reads CATKIGTGTYEQYF. CDR3 in DNA: TGTGCCACCAAGATCGGGACAGGTACCTACGAGCAGTACTTC.

This clonotype was seen a handful of times. The rearrangement uses TRBV6-5 and TRBJ2-1; TRBD2 matches 12 bases. V gave up 0 bases and J gave up 7 bases; unmatched junction bases: 13. Germline CDR1 MNHEY, CDR2 SVGAGI. This CDR3 comprises 19 residues. The CDR3 is CASSYSAPNLAGGGNEQFF. In DNA, the CDR3 is TGTGCCAGCAGTTACTCGGCCCCCAATCTAGCGGGGGGGGGAAATGAGCAGTTCTTC.

This clonotype was recorded a few times. This chain uses TRBV2 with TRBJ1-2, with D possibly being TRBD1 (5 bases). Trimming shortened V by 8 bases and J by 2 bases, and 18 bases separated the two germline ends. The CDR3 runs 15 residues. Germline CDR1 SNHLY, CDR2 FYNNEI. The CDR3 here is CASDRTGRPNYGYTF. CDR3 in DNA: TGTGCCAGCGATCGAACGGGACGGCCAAACTATGGCTACACCTTC.

This clonotype has a count of ten or more. The chain has TRBV7-2 and TRBJ2-7, with D tentatively TRBD2 (5 bases). The CDR3 spans 13 residues. V gave up 2 bases and J gave up 3 bases, with 8 bases separating them. Germline CDR1 reads SGHTA; CDR2 reads FQGNSA. The CDR3 loop is CASSLSRDYEQYF. In DNA, the CDR3 is TGTGCCAGCAGCTTAAGCCGGGACTACGAGCAGTACTTC.

The J gene is TRBJ2-3, the V gene TRBV6-5, with 7 positions matching TRBD2. Germline V gene data show CDR1 as MNHEY and CDR2 as SVGAGI. The trim removed 2 bases at V and 1 base at J, leaving 3 bases unmatched. The CDR3 spans 15 residues. The CDR3 bases are TGTGCCAGCAGTTACGGGAGGGCCCGCACAGATACGCAGTATTTT. This encodes CASSYGRARTDTQYF.